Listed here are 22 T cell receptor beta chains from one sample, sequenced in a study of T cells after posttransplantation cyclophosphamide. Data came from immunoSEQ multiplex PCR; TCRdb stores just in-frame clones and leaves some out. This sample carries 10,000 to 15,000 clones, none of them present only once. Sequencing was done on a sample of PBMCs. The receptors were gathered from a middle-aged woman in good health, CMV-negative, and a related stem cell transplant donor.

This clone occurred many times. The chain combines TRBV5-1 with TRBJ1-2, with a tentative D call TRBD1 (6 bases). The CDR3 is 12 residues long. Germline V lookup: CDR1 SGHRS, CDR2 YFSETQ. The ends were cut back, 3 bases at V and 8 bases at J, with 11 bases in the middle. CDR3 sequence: CASSWQGKGYTF. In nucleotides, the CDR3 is TGCGCCAGCAGCTGGCAGGGGAAGGGCTACACCTTC.

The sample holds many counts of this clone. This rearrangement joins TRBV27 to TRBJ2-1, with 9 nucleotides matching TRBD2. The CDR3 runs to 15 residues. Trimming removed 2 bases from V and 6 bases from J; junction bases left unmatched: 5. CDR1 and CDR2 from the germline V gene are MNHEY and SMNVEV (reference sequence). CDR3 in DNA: TGTGCCAGCAGTTTAATAGCGGGAGTCTTCAATGAGCAGTTCTTC. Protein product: CASSLIAGVFNEQFF.

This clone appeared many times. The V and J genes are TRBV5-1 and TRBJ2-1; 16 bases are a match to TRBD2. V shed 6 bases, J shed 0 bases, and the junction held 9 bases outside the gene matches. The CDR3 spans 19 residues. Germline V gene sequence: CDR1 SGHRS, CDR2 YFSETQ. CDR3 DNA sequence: TGCGCCAGCAACCGGGGACTAGCGGGGGGGCCTAGCTCCTACAATGAGCAGTTCTTC. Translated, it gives CASNRGLAGGPSSYNEQFF.

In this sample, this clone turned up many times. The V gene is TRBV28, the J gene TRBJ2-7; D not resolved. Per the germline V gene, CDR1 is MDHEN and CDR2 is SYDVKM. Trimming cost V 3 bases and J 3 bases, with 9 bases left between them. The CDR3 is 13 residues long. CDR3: CASSLWANYEQYF. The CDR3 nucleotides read TGTGCCAGCAGTTTGTGGGCGAACTACGAGCAGTACTTC.

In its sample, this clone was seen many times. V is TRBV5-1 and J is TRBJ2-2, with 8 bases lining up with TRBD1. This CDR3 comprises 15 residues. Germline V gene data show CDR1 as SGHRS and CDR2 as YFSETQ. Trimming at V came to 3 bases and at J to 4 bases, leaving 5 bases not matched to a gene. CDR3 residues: CASSSGTGATGELFF. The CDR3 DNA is TGCGCCAGCAGCTCTGGGACAGGAGCCACCGGGGAGCTGTTTTTT.

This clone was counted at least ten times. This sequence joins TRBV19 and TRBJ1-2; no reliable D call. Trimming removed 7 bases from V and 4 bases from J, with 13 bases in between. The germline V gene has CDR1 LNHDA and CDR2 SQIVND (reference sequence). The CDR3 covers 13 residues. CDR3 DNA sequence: TGTGCCAGTACGACCTCTTCAGGCTATGGCTACACCTTC. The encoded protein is CASTTSSGYGYTF.

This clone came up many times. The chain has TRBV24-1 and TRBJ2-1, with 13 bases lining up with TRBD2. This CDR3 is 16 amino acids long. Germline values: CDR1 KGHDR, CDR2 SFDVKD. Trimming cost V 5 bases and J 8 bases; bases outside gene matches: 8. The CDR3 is CATSALGLAGEDEQFF. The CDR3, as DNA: TGTGCCACCAGTGCCCTCGGACTAGCGGGGGAGGATGAGCAGTTCTTC.

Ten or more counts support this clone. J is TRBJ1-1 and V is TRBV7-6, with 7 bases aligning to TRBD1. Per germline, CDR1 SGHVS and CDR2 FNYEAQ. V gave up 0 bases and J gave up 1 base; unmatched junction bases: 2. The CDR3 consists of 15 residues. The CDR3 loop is CASSLAGTANTEAFF. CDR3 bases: TGTGCCAGCAGCTTAGCCGGGACAGCGAACACTGAAGCTTTCTTT.

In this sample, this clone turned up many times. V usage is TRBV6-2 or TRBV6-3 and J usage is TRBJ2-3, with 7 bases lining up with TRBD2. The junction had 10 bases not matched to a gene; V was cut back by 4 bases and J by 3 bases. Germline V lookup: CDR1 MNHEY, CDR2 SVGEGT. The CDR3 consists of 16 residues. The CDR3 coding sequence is TGTGCCAGCAGTTCCGTCGCGGGAGAAGGAACAGATACGCAGTATTTT. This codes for CASSSVAGEGTDTQYF.

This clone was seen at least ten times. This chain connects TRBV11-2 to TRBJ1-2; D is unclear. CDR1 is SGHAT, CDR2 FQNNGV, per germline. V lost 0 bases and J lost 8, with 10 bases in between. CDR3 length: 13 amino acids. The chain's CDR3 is CASSLERVGGYTF. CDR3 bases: TGTGCCAGCAGCTTAGAAAGGGTTGGGGGCTACACCTTC.

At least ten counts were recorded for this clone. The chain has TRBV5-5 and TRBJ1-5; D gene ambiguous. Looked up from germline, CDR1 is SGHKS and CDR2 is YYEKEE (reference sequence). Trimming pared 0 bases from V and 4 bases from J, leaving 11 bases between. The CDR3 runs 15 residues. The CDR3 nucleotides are TGTGCCAGCAGCTTGGTCGTAGTCCCTAATCAGCCCCAGCATTTT. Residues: CASSLVVVPNQPQHF.

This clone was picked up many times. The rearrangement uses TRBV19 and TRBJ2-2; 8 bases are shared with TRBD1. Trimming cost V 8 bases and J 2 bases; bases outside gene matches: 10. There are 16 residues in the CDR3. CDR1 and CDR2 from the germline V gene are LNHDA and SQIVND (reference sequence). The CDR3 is CASELLGQANTGELFF. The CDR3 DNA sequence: TGTGCCAGTGAACTACTGGGACAGGCTAACACCGGGGAGCTGTTTTTT.

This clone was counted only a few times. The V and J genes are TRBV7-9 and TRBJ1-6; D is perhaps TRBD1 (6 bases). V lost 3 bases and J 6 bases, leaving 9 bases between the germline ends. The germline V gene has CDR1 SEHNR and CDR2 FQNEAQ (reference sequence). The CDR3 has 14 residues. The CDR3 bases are TGTGCCAGCAGCTTCCAGGGGCTTAATTCACCCCTCCACTTT. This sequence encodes CASSFQGLNSPLHF.

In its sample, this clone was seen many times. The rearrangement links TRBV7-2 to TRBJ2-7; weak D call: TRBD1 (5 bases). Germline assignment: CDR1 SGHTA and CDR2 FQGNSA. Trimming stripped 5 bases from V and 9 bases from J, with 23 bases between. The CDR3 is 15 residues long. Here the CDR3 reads CASSPDMWGGNGQYF. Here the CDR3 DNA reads TGTGCCAGCAGCCCAGACATGTGGGGCGGAAATGGGCAGTACTTC.

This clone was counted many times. The CDR3 region has the DNA TGTGCCAGCAGCCGGGGACAGGGGAATGAAAAACTGTTTTTT. Protein product: CASSRGQGNEKLFF. This chain uses TRBV11-2 with TRBJ1-4; TRBD1 agrees at 10 bases. The trim removed 5 bases at V and 5 bases at J, leaving 2 bases unmatched. The CDR3 sequence is 14 residues long. In germline, CDR1 is SGHAT, CDR2 FQNNGV.

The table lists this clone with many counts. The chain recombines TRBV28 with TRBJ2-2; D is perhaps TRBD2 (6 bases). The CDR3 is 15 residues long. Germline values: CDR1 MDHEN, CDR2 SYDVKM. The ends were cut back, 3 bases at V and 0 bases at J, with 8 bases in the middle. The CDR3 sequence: CASSFAGSNTGELFF. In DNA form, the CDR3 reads TGTGCCAGCAGTTTTGCGGGATCGAACACCGGGGAGCTGTTTTTT. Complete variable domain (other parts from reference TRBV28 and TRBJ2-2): DVKVTQSSRYLVKRTGEKVFLECVQDMDHENMFWYRQDPGLGLRLIYFSYDVKMKEKGDIPEGYSVSREKKERFSLILESASTNQTSMYLCASSFAGSNTGELFFGEGSRLTVL.

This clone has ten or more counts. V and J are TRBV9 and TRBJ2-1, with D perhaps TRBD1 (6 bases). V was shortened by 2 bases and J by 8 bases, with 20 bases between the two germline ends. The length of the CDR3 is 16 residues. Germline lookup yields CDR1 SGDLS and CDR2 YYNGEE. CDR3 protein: CASSVGQGNWWDEQFF. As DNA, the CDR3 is TGTGCCAGCAGCGTGGGTCAGGGGAATTGGTGGGATGAGCAGTTCTTC.

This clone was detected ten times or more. CDR3 residues: CASSHLAGESYEQYF. The DNA for the CDR3 is TGTGCCAGCAGCCACCTAGCGGGAGAGTCCTACGAGCAGTACTTC. The V and J genes are TRBV4-2 and TRBJ2-7, with 10 bases lining up with TRBD2. Germline assignment: CDR1 LGHNA and CDR2 YNFKEQ. The CDR3 totals 15 residues. J was trimmed by 1 base and V by 3 bases; bases with no gene match: 3.

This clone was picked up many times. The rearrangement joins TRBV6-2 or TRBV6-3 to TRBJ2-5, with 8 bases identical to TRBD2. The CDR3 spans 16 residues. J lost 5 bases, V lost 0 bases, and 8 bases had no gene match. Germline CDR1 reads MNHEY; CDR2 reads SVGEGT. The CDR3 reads CASSYSERGGWETQYF. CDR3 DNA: TGTGCCAGCAGTTACTCGGAACGGGGGGGCTGGGAGACCCAGTACTTC.

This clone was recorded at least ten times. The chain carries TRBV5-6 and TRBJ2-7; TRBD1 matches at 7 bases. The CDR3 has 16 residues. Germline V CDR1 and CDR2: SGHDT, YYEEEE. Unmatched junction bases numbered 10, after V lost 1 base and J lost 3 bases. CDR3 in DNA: TGTGCCAGCAGCTTGTCCTTCGGGACAGCCAACTACGAGCAGTACTTC. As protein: CASSLSFGTANYEQYF.

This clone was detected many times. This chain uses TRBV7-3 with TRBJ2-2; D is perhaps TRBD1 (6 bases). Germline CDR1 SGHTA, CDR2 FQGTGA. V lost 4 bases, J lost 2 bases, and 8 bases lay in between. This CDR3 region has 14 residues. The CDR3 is CASSSQGNTGELFF. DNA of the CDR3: TGTGCCAGCAGCTCACAGGGTAACACCGGGGAGCTGTTTTTT. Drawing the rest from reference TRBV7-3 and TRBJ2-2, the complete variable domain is GAGVSQTPSNKVTEKGKYVELRCDPISGHTALYWYRQSLGQGPEFLIYFQGTGAADDSGLPNDRFFAVRPEGSVSTLKIQRTERGDSAVYLCASSSQGNTGELFFGEGSRLTVL.

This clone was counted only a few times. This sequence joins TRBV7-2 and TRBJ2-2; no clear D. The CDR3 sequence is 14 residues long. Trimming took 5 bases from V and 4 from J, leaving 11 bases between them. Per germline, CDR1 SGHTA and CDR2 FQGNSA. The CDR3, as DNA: TGTGCCAGCAGCCCCCACCAAGGCACCGGGGAGCTGTTTTTT. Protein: CASSPHQGTGELFF.